The sequence of this T cell receptor beta chain was determined in a study of blood T cells in healthy people across ages (dated by TCRdb to between 2014 and 2016). Concerning the study at large: In model experiments, template switching captured about one uniquely barcoded TCR beta cDNA molecule for every two T cells. The donors were split into four age groups: young (average roughly 15 years), middle-aged (over 35), aged (62) and long-lived (82). For two donors (one aged 18 to 30 and one aged 80 or older), the study analyzed two additional independent replicas of 1 million unique cDNA reads from the same blood draw. Age-related changes in TCR beta repertoire diversity were measured in the study by deep sequencing normalized with unique cDNA molecular identifiers. To avoid experimental bias, donors of different ages were distributed randomly across sequencing lanes. The full study reports these points: Estimates of total diversity based on one million sequenced T cells were regarded as lower bounds and as underestimates. Observed TCR beta diversity per million T cells fell roughly linearly with age, and a significant reduction was already apparent by age roughly 41. Because the CMV infection status of the donors was unknown, age-related changes in expanded clonotypes may potentially have been confounded. There was a strong correlation between observed TCR beta diversity and the percentage of naive T cells measured by flow cytometry. Conclusive comparison of naive and antigen-experienced compartments was prevented by the profiling of bulk unsorted PBMCs. The long-lived group showed more naive CD4+ T cells, fewer expanded clones and increased TCR diversity than the aged group, suggesting age selection.

V was cut back by 1 base and J by 0 bases, leaving a gap of 13 bases between them. The CDR3, from cysteine to phenylalanine, totals 18 residues. This entry keeps only the CDR3 DNA: 54 bases, framed from base 1. CDR1 and CDR2 were assigned from the germline V gene as SGHVS and FNYEAQ. Library generation was performed with 5' RACE. Sequencing took place on an Illumina HiSeq 2500. A second PCR of 7 to 11 cycles was run with a J-beta primer mix and a sample-barcoded 5' primer. Each TCR beta cDNA molecule received a unique molecular identifier from a template-switch 5' adaptor carrying 12 random nucleotides. At least 2.5 million CDR3-containing paired-end reads were obtained from each sample. First-strand cDNA was synthesized from all RNA with the Mint cDNA synthesis kit, primed by a TRBC-specific oligonucleotide. All cDNA was treated with uracil-DNA glycosylase and then went through a first 18-cycle PCR with the universal primers M1SS and BC2_uni_R. On the authors' methods: Each sample was normalized by randomly selecting 1 million high-quality reads, each carrying a distinct molecular identifier. Instead of being binned into consensus sequences, reads that shared molecular identifiers were thrown out. MiTCR, with a Q25 quality threshold and the strictest error-elimination algorithm, was used for CDR3 identification, clonotype clustering and error correction. A nonparametric unseen species model with Euler transformation was used to estimate lower-bound total TCR beta diversity. TCRdb took the public reads, trimmed them with fastp at Q25, ran MiXCR for clone calling and kept in-frame beta chains. Rows with one shared CDR3 protein collapse into an entry with the most common genes and DNA. TCRdb's processing, not the study's, gives the V and J calls here. The sample has hundreds of thousands of distinct CDR3 sequences on record, about 30% of them singletons. The ten largest make up more than 15% of the sample.

Systemically healthy Caucasian individuals from Russia, approximately 39 in total and aged roughly 6 to 90 years, were included as donors. Around 10 milliliters of peripheral blood were collected from each donor into EDTA-treated Vacutainer tubes. Ficoll-Paque density-gradient centrifugation was used to isolate PBMCs, with at least 6.5 million obtained per sample. Trizol reagent was used to extract total RNA from PBMCs, with at least 5.5 micrograms per sample. For every donor, an aliquot of PBMCs went through flow cytometry to measure the percentages of naive CD45RAhigh/CD27high T cells. This clonotype was seen ten or more times. Its recognized antigen is unknown. There are no base qualities to consult, and no much larger clone falls within one base.

The clonotype comes from a woman of 80 years or more in good health. The rearrangement combines TRBV7-6 with TRBJ2-6; the D gene is possibly TRBD1, with 6 bases matching. Material: blood. The CDR3 is CASSLEPGVDSGANVLTF. The nucleotide sequence is TGTGCCAGCAGCTTAGAGCCAGGGGTTGACTCTGGGGCCAACGTCCTGACTTTC. Reference TRBV7-6 and TRBJ2-6 genes cover what lies past the CDR3, so the full variable domain is GAGVSQSPRYKVTKRGQDVALRCDPISGHVSLYWYRQALGQGPEFLTYFNYEAQQDKSGLPNDRFSAERPEGSISTLTIQRTEQRDSAMYRCASSLEPGVDSGANVLTFGAGSRLTVL.